The T cell receptor beta chain under discussion was sequenced for a study of T cell responses to AZD1222 COVID-19 vaccine. Data came from immunoSEQ multiplex PCR; TCRdb stores just in-frame clones and leaves some out. The sample contains 180,000 or so clones, 85% to 90% of which appear only once. Worth noting for this clone: Its target is not known.

From germline, CDR1 is LNHDA and CDR2 SQIVND (reference sequence). J was trimmed by 7 bases and V by 7 bases; bases with no gene match: 10. The CDR3 loop spans 14 amino acids. Second-dose schedules of about 4 or about 12 weeks were combined. The study's findings and limits: Possibly, clonal diversity was underestimated; donors were largely white British and included more females. Compared with day 0, the breadth and depth of the Spike-specific TCR repertoire rose significantly after two doses of AZD1222. The study reported that nearly half of spike-specific TCRs target unmutated variant regions.

The clonotype comes from an adult who received the AZD1222 COVID-19 vaccine. V gene TRBV19 combines with J gene TRBJ2-3; 8 nucleotides match TRBD2. The sample in question was peripheral blood, obtained 28 days after the second AZD1222 dose. The CDR3 DNA reads as TGTGCCAGTACCAGCGGGAGAGGAGGAAATACGCAGTATTTT. Amino acid sequence: CASTSGRGGNTQYF. The entire variable domain, with the rest obtained from reference TRBV19 and TRBJ2-3, is as follows: DGGITQSPKYLFRKEGQNVTLSCEQNLNHDAMYWYRQDPGQGLRLIYYSQIVNDFQKGDIAEGYSVSREKKESFPLTVTSAQKNPTAFYLCASTSGRGGNTQYFGPGTRLTVL.